This is a list of T cell receptor beta chains from one sample in a study of beta chain features in type 1 diabetes. Generated by immunoSEQ multiplex PCR, the TCRdb table keeps only in-frame clones and is missing some. Here the sample spans under 300,000 clones, 25% to 30% being singletons. The sample comprised central memory CD4+ T cells from blood. These TCRs come from a young man in good health. CDR3s include the opening cysteine and the closing phenylalanine or tryptophan. A D gene is named only where the DNA matches it firmly. Clone size is stated in some rows and not others, as once, few, many or a class when expanded.

clone_size: .
j_call: TRBJ2-2
v_call: TRBV6-5
d_call: .
cdr3_aa: CAVGANTGELFF
cdr3_nt: TGTGCCGTAGGCGCTAACACCGGGGAGCTGTTTTTT

clone_size: few
j_call: TRBJ2-5
v_call: TRBV5-1
d_call: TRBD2
cdr3_aa: CASSLGLAGEGSETQYF
cdr3_nt: TGCGCCAGCAGCCTCGGACTAGCGGGAGAAGGGTCTGAGACCCAGTACTTC

clone_size: many
j_call: TRBJ2-3
v_call: TRBV7-2
d_call: .
cdr3_aa: CASSLGPGGTDTQYF
cdr3_nt: TGTGCCAGCAGCTTAGGGCCGGGAGGCACAGATACGCAGTATTTT

clone_size: .
j_call: TRBJ2-7
v_call: TRBV6-5
d_call: TRBD1
cdr3_aa: CASSYNRGDYEQYF
cdr3_nt: TGTGCCAGCAGTTACAACAGGGGGGACTACGAGCAGTACTTC

clone_size: few
j_call: TRBJ2-7
v_call: TRBV7-2
d_call: TRBD1
cdr3_aa: CASSLQTGTASYEQYF
cdr3_nt: TGTGCCAGCAGCCTACAAACCGGGACAGCCTCCTACGAGCAGTACTTC

clone_size: .
j_call: TRBJ2-4
v_call: TRBV29-1
d_call: .
cdr3_aa: CSVGGDIQYF
cdr3_nt: TGCAGCGTTGGGGGAGACATTCAGTACTTC

clone_size: .
j_call: TRBJ1-5
v_call: TRBV30
d_call: .
cdr3_aa: CAWSVLAEDQPQHF
cdr3_nt: TGTGCCTGGAGTGTACTGGCAGAAGATCAGCCCCAGCATTTT

clone_size: many
j_call: TRBJ2-3
v_call: TRBV4-2
d_call: TRBD2
cdr3_aa: CASSRLAGDTQYF
cdr3_nt: TGTGCCAGCAGCCGACTAGCGGGAGATACGCAGTATTTT

clone_size: .
j_call: TRBJ1-2
v_call: TRBV29-1
d_call: .
cdr3_aa: CSVEDRTNGYTF
cdr3_nt: TGCAGCGTTGAAGATCGGACGAATGGCTACACCTTC

clone_size: .
j_call: TRBJ2-7
v_call: TRBV30
d_call: .
cdr3_aa: CAWRAGTIGGEQYF
cdr3_nt: TGTGCCTGGAGGGCCGGGACAATAGGCGGGGAGCAGTACTTC

clone_size: .
j_call: TRBJ1-2
v_call: TRBV30
d_call: TRBD1
cdr3_aa: CAWSRGTEDYGYTF
cdr3_nt: TGTGCCTGGAGTAGAGGGACAGAAGACTATGGCTACACCTTC

clone_size: .
j_call: TRBJ2-1
v_call: TRBV15
d_call: TRBD2
cdr3_aa: CATSRVAGEGEQFF
cdr3_nt: TGTGCCACCAGCAGAGTTGCGGGAGAGGGTGAGCAGTTCTTC

clone_size: many
j_call: TRBJ1-1
v_call: TRBV5-1
d_call: .
cdr3_aa: CASSLGPEGRTEAFF
cdr3_nt: TGCGCCAGCAGCTTGGGCCCCGAGGGGCGGACTGAAGCTTTCTTT

clone_size: .
j_call: TRBJ2-1
v_call: TRBV7-9
d_call: .
cdr3_aa: CASSSPGGGNEQFF
cdr3_nt: TGTGCCAGCAGCTCCCCAGGAGGGGGCAATGAGCAGTTCTTC

clone_size: .
j_call: TRBJ2-6
v_call: TRBV7-8
d_call: .
cdr3_aa: CASSFSGANVLTF
cdr3_nt: TGTGCCAGCAGCTTCTCTGGGGCCAACGTCCTGACTTTC

clone_size: few
j_call: TRBJ2-5
v_call: TRBV4-3
d_call: .
cdr3_aa: CASSQAAGSYETQYF
cdr3_nt: TGCGCCAGCAGCCAAGCAGCAGGGTCTTATGAGACCCAGTACTTC

clone_size: .
j_call: TRBJ2-7
v_call: TRBV9
d_call: TRBD2
cdr3_aa: CASSVASSGTYEQYF
cdr3_nt: TGTGCCAGCAGCGTAGCGTCTAGCGGGACCTACGAGCAGTACTTC

clone_size: .
j_call: TRBJ2-7
v_call: TRBV5-1
d_call: TRBD2
cdr3_aa: CASSYAGGPAREQYF
cdr3_nt: TGCGCCAGCAGCTACGCGGGAGGGCCCGCGCGCGAGCAGTACTTC

clone_size: few
j_call: TRBJ1-1
v_call: TRBV7-2
d_call: TRBD1
cdr3_aa: CASSQDRARTEAFF
cdr3_nt: TGTGCCAGCAGCCAAGACAGGGCCCGAACTGAAGCTTTCTTT

clone_size: .
j_call: TRBJ2-7
v_call: TRBV28
d_call: TRBD2
cdr3_aa: CASSPPGLANSYEQYF
cdr3_nt: TGTGCCAGCAGTCCTCCGGGACTAGCGAACTCCTACGAGCAGTACTTC

clone_size: .
j_call: TRBJ2-1
v_call: TRBV30
d_call: .
cdr3_aa: CAWSRATEQFF
cdr3_nt: TGTGCCTGGAGTAGGGCTACCGAGCAGTTCTTC

clone_size: .
j_call: TRBJ2-1
v_call: TRBV20-1
d_call: .
cdr3_aa: CSPDSSAEQFF
cdr3_nt: TGCAGTCCGGACTCCTCGGCTGAGCAGTTCTTC

clone_size: few
j_call: TRBJ2-7
v_call: TRBV7-9
d_call: .
cdr3_aa: CASSLDPGSYEQYF
cdr3_nt: TGTGCCAGCAGCTTAGATCCAGGATCCTACGAGCAGTACTTC

clone_size: many
j_call: TRBJ2-5
v_call: TRBV29-1
d_call: .
cdr3_aa: CSARGSQETQYF
cdr3_nt: TGCAGCGCGCGGGGCAGTCAAGAGACCCAGTACTTC

clone_size: .
j_call: TRBJ2-1
v_call: TRBV2
d_call: TRBD2
cdr3_aa: CASSDHLAGGINEQFF
cdr3_nt: TGTGCCAGCAGTGATCATCTAGCGGGAGGAATCAATGAGCAGTTCTTC

clone_size: few
j_call: TRBJ1-1
v_call: TRBV30
d_call: .
cdr3_aa: CAWRWRDGTEAFF
cdr3_nt: TGTGCCTGGAGGTGGAGGGACGGCACTGAAGCTTTCTTT

clone_size: many
j_call: TRBJ2-3
v_call: TRBV5-8
d_call: TRBD1
cdr3_aa: CASSWGTGGSTDTQYF
cdr3_nt: TGTGCCAGCAGCTGGGGGACAGGGGGTAGCACAGATACGCAGTATTTT

clone_size: .
j_call: TRBJ2-5
v_call: TRBV7-2
d_call: TRBD1
cdr3_aa: CASGSRAGGGETQYF
cdr3_nt: TGTGCCAGCGGCTCCCGGGCAGGGGGCGGTGAGACCCAGTACTTC

clone_size: .
j_call: TRBJ2-2
v_call: TRBV4-1
d_call: .
cdr3_aa: CASSPGVDTGELFF
cdr3_nt: TGCGCCAGCAGCCCAGGGGTAGACACCGGGGAGCTGTTTTTT

clone_size: .
j_call: TRBJ1-1
v_call: TRBV6-5
d_call: TRBD1
cdr3_aa: CASSSTGLNTEAFF
cdr3_nt: TGTGCCAGCAGTTCGACAGGGTTGAACACTGAAGCTTTCTTT

clone_size: few
j_call: TRBJ1-2
v_call: TRBV30
d_call: TRBD1
cdr3_aa: CAWSAQGRTGYTF
cdr3_nt: TGTGCCTGGAGCGCACAGGGGAGAACTGGCTACACCTTC

clone_size: few
j_call: TRBJ2-1
v_call: TRBV11-1
d_call: .
cdr3_aa: CASSLRGQAGPGYNEQFF
cdr3_nt: TGTGCCAGCAGCTTACGGGGGCAAGCGGGGCCAGGATACAATGAGCAGTTCTTC

clone_size: few
j_call: TRBJ2-1
v_call: TRBV7-2
d_call: .
cdr3_aa: CASSLRDIGTNEQFF
cdr3_nt: TGTGCCAGCAGCTTACGGGACATCGGTACCAATGAGCAGTTCTTC

clone_size: few
j_call: TRBJ2-3
v_call: TRBV6-1
d_call: TRBD2
cdr3_aa: CASSPGTKGTDTQYF
cdr3_nt: TGTGCCAGCAGTCCCGGGACTAAAGGCACAGATACGCAGTATTTT

clone_size: .
j_call: TRBJ2-1
v_call: TRBV6-5
d_call: TRBD2
cdr3_aa: CASSYGTSRYNEQFF
cdr3_nt: TGTGCCAGCAGTTACGGGACTAGCCGATACAATGAGCAGTTCTTC

clone_size: .
j_call: TRBJ2-7
v_call: TRBV27
d_call: TRBD1
cdr3_aa: CASSLAGGYEQYF
cdr3_nt: TGTGCCAGCAGTTTGGCAGGGGGCTACGAGCAGTACTTC

clone_size: many
j_call: TRBJ2-2
v_call: TRBV4-1
d_call: .
cdr3_aa: CASSIQRGDGELFF
cdr3_nt: TGCGCCAGCAGCATACAAAGGGGGGACGGGGAGCTGTTTTTT

clone_size: .
j_call: TRBJ2-1
v_call: TRBV7-8
d_call: TRBD2
cdr3_aa: CASSLAGLAGAYNEQFF
cdr3_nt: TGTGCCAGCAGCTTAGCGGGGCTAGCGGGGGCCTACAATGAGCAGTTCTTC

clone_size: .
j_call: TRBJ1-2
v_call: TRBV28
d_call: .
cdr3_aa: CASSAGPPNYGYTF
cdr3_nt: TGTGCCAGCAGTGCCGGGCCTCCTAACTATGGCTACACCTTC

clone_size: .
j_call: TRBJ2-7
v_call: TRBV25-1
d_call: TRBD1
cdr3_aa: CASSRGGQSHEQYF
cdr3_nt: TGTGCCAGCAGCCGAGGGGGACAGAGCCACGAGCAGTACTTC

clone_size: .
j_call: TRBJ2-2
v_call: TRBV7-2
d_call: .
cdr3_aa: CASSFGGTVVTGELFF
cdr3_nt: TGTGCCAGCAGCTTCGGAGGGACAGTGGTCACCGGGGAGCTGTTTTTT

clone_size: .
j_call: TRBJ2-5
v_call: TRBV29-1
d_call: .
cdr3_aa: CSVLARETQYF
cdr3_nt: TGCAGCGTTCTGGCTAGGGAGACCCAGTACTTC

clone_size: few
j_call: TRBJ2-2
v_call: TRBV7-2
d_call: .
cdr3_aa: CASSLLEGTGELFF
cdr3_nt: TGTGCCAGCAGCTTGCTAGAAGGAACCGGGGAGCTGTTTTTT

clone_size: .
j_call: TRBJ2-5
v_call: TRBV29-1
d_call: .
cdr3_aa: CSVDGPETQYF
cdr3_nt: TGCAGCGTTGATGGCCCGGAGACCCAGTACTTC

clone_size: few
j_call: TRBJ2-2
v_call: TRBV29-1
d_call: .
cdr3_aa: CSVVVGSNTGELFF
cdr3_nt: TGCAGCGTTGTGGTCGGTTCGAACACCGGGGAGCTGTTTTTT

clone_size: few
j_call: TRBJ2-3
v_call: TRBV6-1
d_call: TRBD2
cdr3_aa: CASSLRLAGVDTQYF
cdr3_nt: TGTGCCAGCAGTCTAAGACTAGCGGGAGTAGATACGCAGTATTTT

clone_size: .
j_call: TRBJ1-1
v_call: TRBV18
d_call: TRBD1
cdr3_aa: CASSPGQENMNTEAFF
cdr3_nt: TGTGCCAGCTCACCCGGACAGGAAAACATGAACACTGAAGCTTTCTTT

clone_size: few
j_call: TRBJ2-3
v_call: TRBV6-1
d_call: .
cdr3_aa: CASRSPGDTQYF
cdr3_nt: TGTGCCAGCAGGAGTCCCGGAGATACGCAGTATTTT

clone_size: .
j_call: TRBJ2-5
v_call: TRBV30
d_call: .
cdr3_aa: CAWKGPRGQSETQYF
cdr3_nt: TGTGCCTGGAAGGGTCCGAGAGGTCAATCGGAGACCCAGTACTTC

clone_size: .
j_call: TRBJ2-3
v_call: TRBV7-9
d_call: .
cdr3_aa: CASSFAEGADTQYF
cdr3_nt: TGTGCCAGCAGCTTTGCAGAGGGCGCAGATACGCAGTATTTT

clone_size: .
j_call: TRBJ1-2
v_call: TRBV6-1
d_call: TRBD1
cdr3_aa: CASSPGTGGYTF
cdr3_nt: TGTGCCAGCAGCCCCGGGACAGGAGGCTACACCTTC

clone_size: few
j_call: TRBJ2-5
v_call: TRBV6-5
d_call: .
cdr3_aa: CASSALLGPQYF
cdr3_nt: TGTGCCAGCAGTGCCTTGCTAGGTCCTCAGTACTTC

clone_size: .
j_call: TRBJ2-7
v_call: TRBV9
d_call: TRBD2
cdr3_aa: CASSMTSGGPGEQYF
cdr3_nt: TGTGCCAGCAGCATGACTAGCGGGGGGCCAGGCGAGCAGTACTTC